Below, 25 T cell receptor beta chains from the same sample are listed, as sequenced in a study of blood T cell repertoires in COVID-19. Using immunoSEQ multiplex PCR, the repertoire was profiled, and TCRdb retains in-frame clones only, with some absent. The data hold a few hundred thousand clones, with less than 90% observed a single time. Sequencing was done on a sample of PBMCs or T cells enriched from blood (not recorded which). The receptors come from a woman between 55 and 75 years old who had recovered from COVID-19.

Regarding this clone: Other DNA sequences in the same sample also yield this CDR3. This rearrangement joins TRBV18 to TRBJ1-3; D not certain. The CDR3 contains 14 residues. From germline, CDR1 is KGHSH and CDR2 LQKENI. The ends were cut back, 3 bases at V and 0 bases at J, with 6 bases in the middle. CDR3 sequence reads: CASSPDISGNTIYF. CDR3 DNA sequence: TGTGCCAGCTCACCCGACATCTCTGGAAACACCATATATTTT.

This chain uses TRBV19 with TRBJ1-3; no clear D gene. The CDR3 runs to 18 residues. From germline, CDR1 is LNHDA and CDR2 SQIVND (reference sequence). Deletions cut 2 bases from V and 0 bases from J, with 17 bases between. CDR3 coding DNA: TGTGCCAGTAGTATATGGGTGCGGGATGTCCTCTCTGGAAACACCATATATTTT. Translation gives CASSIWVRDVLSGNTIYF.

V and J are TRBV27 and TRBJ1-1; 8 bases fit TRBD1. This CDR3 is built from 13 residues. The germline V gene encodes CDR1 MNHEY and CDR2 SMNVEV (reference sequence). The V and J ends lost 3 bases and 3 bases, in that order; junction bases with no gene match: 0. The CDR3 loop is CASSLGQDTEAFF. The CDR3 DNA reads TGTGCCAGCAGTTTGGGACAGGACACTGAAGCTTTCTTT.

J is TRBJ2-1 and V is TRBV6-6; D possibly corresponds to TRBD1 (5 bases). Germline-derived CDR1 and CDR2 are MNHNY and SVGAGI (reference sequence). Trimming cost V 0 bases and J 6 bases, with 9 bases left between them. The CDR3 spans 14 residues. CDR3 in DNA: TGTGCCAGCAGTTACTCAAGGGGTGGCAATGAGCAGTTCTTC. Translated, it gives CASSYSRGGNEQFF.

The V and J genes are TRBV21-1 and TRBJ1-4; the DNA was not used to check the table's D call, TRBD1. TRBV21-1 is a known pseudogene. The CDR3 covers 14 residues. The CDR3 DNA follows: TGTGCCAGCAGCCCGGGACACCTAAATGAAAAACTGTTTTTT. It codes for CASSPGHLNEKLFF.

This chain links TRBV18 with TRBJ1-1, with D maybe TRBD1 (5 bases). Per the germline V gene, CDR1 is KGHSH and CDR2 is LQKENI. Trimming cost V 5 bases and J 1 base, with 14 bases left between them. The CDR3 is 15 residues long. CDR3 in DNA: TGTGCCAGCTCAACGGCCAGGGTGGGGAACACTGAAGCTTTCTTT. This encodes CASSTARVGNTEAFF.

CDR3 in amino acids: CASSEQAGNTGELFF. The CDR3 nucleotides are TGTGCCAGCAGTGAACAAGCAGGGAACACCGGGGAGCTGTTTTTT. The chain has TRBV2 and TRBJ2-2, with D uncertain. CDR1 and CDR2 (germline): SNHLY, FYNNEI. CDR3 length: 15 amino acids. Trimming took off 2 bases at V and 1 base at J, with 8 bases between the two ends.

This clone was seen once. The chain joins TRBV2 to TRBJ1-2, with D unresolved. The CDR3 covers 13 residues. Germline V CDR1 and CDR2: SNHLY, FYNNEI. Trimming removed 7 bases at V and 3 bases at J, with 12 bases between. CDR3 region: CASTGGGHYGYTF. The CDR3 DNA reads as TGTGCCAGCACCGGTGGAGGACACTATGGCTACACCTTC.

There are many counts of this clone. The V gene is TRBV6-5, the J gene TRBJ1-5; 9 nucleotides agree with TRBD1. This CDR3 has 15 amino acids. V dropped 7 bases and J dropped 1; count of bases not matched to a gene: 5. Germline V gives CDR1 MNHEY, CDR2 SVGAGI. CDR3 bases: TGTGCCAGCACACAGGGGGCAAAGAGCAATCAGCCCCAGCATTTT. Protein sequence: CASTQGAKSNQPQHF.

This sequence joins TRBV9 and TRBJ1-1; unclear D gene. The CDR3 has 14 amino acids. Trimming took off 4 bases at V and 3 bases at J, with 13 bases between the two ends. Germline V CDR1 and CDR2: SGDLS, YYNGEE. CDR3 loop: CASSPERADTEAFF. The CDR3 region has the DNA TGTGCCAGCAGCCCCGAGAGGGCCGACACTGAAGCTTTCTTT.

The chain carries TRBV25-1 and TRBJ1-6; weak D call: TRBD1 (6 bases). V lost 1 base and J 6 bases, leaving 10 bases between the germline ends. The CDR3 has 15 residues. Germline lookup yields CDR1 MGHDK and CDR2 SYGVNS. CDR3 bases: TGTGCCAGCAGTGAATTGGGGGCGAGTAATTCACCCCTCCACTTT. Protein sequence: CASSELGASNSPLHF.

This rearrangement joins TRBV3-1 (or the pseudogene TRBV3-2) to TRBJ2-3; D ambiguous. The CDR3 is 15 amino acids. In germline, CDR1 is LGHDT, CDR2 YNNKEL (reference sequence). V was shortened by 0 bases and J by 4 bases, with 11 bases between the two germline ends. CDR3 bases: TGTGCCAGCAGCCAAGATGTGGCTGCCCCAGATACGCAGTATTTT. This translates into CASSQDVAAPDTQYF.

This chain joins TRBV5-1 and TRBJ2-7; 8 nucleotides line up with TRBD1. The CDR3 totals 13 residues. Germline values: CDR1 SGHRS, CDR2 YFSETQ. V lost 4 bases to trimming and J lost 4 bases; unmatched junction nucleotides: 4. For the CDR3, the DNA is TGCGCCAGCAGCCTATGGACAGGGTACGAGCAGTACTTC. This translates into CASSLWTGYEQYF.

The V and J genes are TRBV11-2 and TRBJ2-1; 8 bases fit TRBD1. This CDR3 contains 14 residues. Germline CDR1 reads SGHAT; CDR2 reads FQNNGV. Losses at the gene ends were 1 base for V and 8 bases for J; bases not matched to a gene: 4. The CDR3 DNA follows: TGTGCCAGCAGCTTAGCGCAGGGGGCTTATGAGCAGTTCTTC. As protein: CASSLAQGAYEQFF. The variable domain in full, with the rest retrieved from reference TRBV11-2 and TRBJ2-1, is EAGVAQSPRYKIIEKRQSVAFWCNPISGHATLYWYQQILGQGPKLLIQFQNNGVVDDSQLPKDRFSAERLKGVDSTLKIQPAKLEDSAVYLCASSLAQGAYEQFFGPGTRLTVL.

This rearrangement joins TRBV19 to TRBJ1-5; D is perhaps TRBD1 (5 bases). The germline V gene encodes CDR1 LNHDA and CDR2 SQIVND (reference sequence). The germline V and J ends were trimmed by 3 bases and 0 bases, with 12 bases remaining between them. CDR3 size: 16 residues. The DNA for the CDR3 is TGTGCCAGTAGTATCCCCGGACACTATAGCAATCAGCCCCAGCATTTT. It encodes CASSIPGHYSNQPQHF.

The gene calls are TRBV7-8 and TRBJ2-1; TRBD2 agrees at 8 bases. Germline V gene sequence: CDR1 SGHVS, CDR2 FQNEAQ. The CDR3 extends over 15 amino acids. Losses at the gene ends were 5 bases for V and 4 bases for J; bases not matched to a gene: 7. As DNA, the CDR3 is TGTGCCAGCAGCACTAACCGGGGGGGGTACAATGAGCAGTTCTTC. It is translated as CASSTNRGGYNEQFF.

Comment on this clone: Distinct nucleotide sequences in the sample also encode this CDR3. The rearrangement uses TRBV5-1 and TRBJ2-3, with D maybe TRBD2 (7 bases). Germline V gene lookup returns CDR1 SGHRS and CDR2 YFSETQ. The length of the CDR3 is 15 residues. V lost 0 bases and J lost 2, with 10 bases in between. The CDR3 DNA is TGCGCCAGCAGCTTGGTGGGGGGGGCCACAGATACGCAGTATTTT. It is translated as CASSLVGGATDTQYF.

V usage is TRBV18 and J usage is TRBJ2-1; D unresolved. V was cut by 2 bases and J by 6 bases, with 14 bases left in between. CDR1 is KGHSH, CDR2 LQKENI, per germline. The CDR3 runs 15 residues. CDR3 region: CASSPRHDPSNEQFF. Written as DNA, the CDR3 is TGTGCCAGCTCACCAAGACATGACCCCTCCAATGAGCAGTTCTTC.

The chain has TRBV7-2 and TRBJ1-5; a possible D gene is TRBD1 (6 bases). The V end was cut by 2 bases, the J end by 6 bases, with 14 bases between. The CDR3 has 15 residues. The germline CDR1 and CDR2 sequences are SGHTA and FQGNSA. CDR3 DNA: TGTGCCAGCAGCTTATATAGGGGGAGACTTCAGCCCCAGCATTTT. Its translation: CASSLYRGRLQPQHF.

The J gene is TRBJ2-3, the V gene TRBV24-1, with 9 bases aligning to TRBD1. This CDR3 is 14 amino acids long. Germline CDR1 reads KGHDR; CDR2 reads SFDVKD. Trimming removed 6 bases from V and 1 base from J; junction bases left unmatched: 1. CDR3 region: CATSRTGGTDTQYF. CDR3 in DNA: TGTGCCACCAGTCGGACAGGGGGCACAGATACGCAGTATTTT.

CDR3 amino acids: CASSPSQVHYEQYF. In nucleotides, the CDR3 is TGTGCCAGCTCACCGTCACAGGTCCACTACGAGCAGTACTTC. The rearrangement joins TRBV18 to TRBJ2-7, with D possibly TRBD1 on 5 matching bases. V lost 3 bases, J lost 3 bases, and 12 bases lay in between. The CDR3 extends over 14 amino acids. CDR1 and CDR2 from the germline V gene are KGHSH and LQKENI.

The chain employs TRBV27 and TRBJ1-6; D perhaps matches TRBD1 (6 bases). CDR1 MNHEY and CDR2 SMNVEV come from the germline V gene (reference sequence). V was shortened by 2 bases and J by 7 bases, with 15 bases between the two germline ends. The CDR3 runs 16 residues. CDR3: CASSLKVVQGNSPLHF. CDR3 bases: TGTGCCAGCAGTTTAAAAGTCGTACAGGGAAATTCACCCCTCCACTTT.

The CDR3 loop is CASSDDRGGTDTQYF. The DNA of the CDR3 is TGTGCCAGCAGTGATGACAGGGGGGGCACAGATACGCAGTATTTT. The V gene is TRBV6-1, the J gene TRBJ2-3; 9 positions agree with TRBD1. Trimming cost V 3 bases and J 1 base; bases outside gene matches: 2. Germline CDR1 reads MNHNS; CDR2 reads SASEGT. The CDR3 has 15 amino acids.

The chain has TRBV5-6 and TRBJ2-7; TRBD2 agrees at 8 bases. V trimming: 6 bases; J trimming: 2 bases; junction bases outside the gene matches: 7. The CDR3 loop spans 14 amino acids. CDR1 is SGHDT and CDR2 is YYEEEE in the germline V gene. The CDR3 DNA sequence: TGTGCCAGCATGCATAGCGGGGTAACCTACGAGCAGTACGTC. Translation: CASMHSGVTYEQYV.

The V call is TRBV30, the J call TRBJ2-1; D is unresolved. CDR1 is GTSNPN and CDR2 is SVGIG in the germline V gene (reference sequence). The CDR3 is made up of 11 amino acids. V was trimmed by 5 bases and J by 6 bases, leaving 8 bases between them. The CDR3 DNA reads as TGTGCCTGGGTTACCGGCAATGAGCAGTTCTTC. Its protein is CAWVTGNEQFF.